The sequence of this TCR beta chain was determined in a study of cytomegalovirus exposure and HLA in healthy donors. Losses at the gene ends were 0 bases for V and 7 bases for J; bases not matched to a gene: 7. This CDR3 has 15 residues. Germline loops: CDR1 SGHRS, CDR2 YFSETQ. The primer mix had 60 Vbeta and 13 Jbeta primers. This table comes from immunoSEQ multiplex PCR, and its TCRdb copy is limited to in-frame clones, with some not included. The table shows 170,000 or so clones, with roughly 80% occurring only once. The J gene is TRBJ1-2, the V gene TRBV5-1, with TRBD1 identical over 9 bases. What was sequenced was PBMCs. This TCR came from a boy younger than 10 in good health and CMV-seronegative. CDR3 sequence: CASSLVGGQGSGYTF. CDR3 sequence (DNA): TGCGCCAGCAGCTTGGTAGGGGGACAGGGCTCTGGCTACACCTTC.